The present entry profiles one T cell receptor (beta chain) with its context. This sample stems from a study of blood T cell repertoires in COVID-19. For the study at large: The United States, Italy and Spain supplied acute and convalescent COVID-19 samples. Sample material is recorded as cDNA or gDNA derived from T cells, B-cell-depleted T cells, or PBMCs.

This CDR3 spans 12 amino acids. Trimming removed 5 bases from V and 6 bases from J, with 8 bases in between. Germline V gene sequence: CDR1 MNHEY, CDR2 SVGAGI. Study processing details: Scientists estimated how many nucleated cells there were by amplifying reference gene primers. Profiling relied on immunoSEQ multiplex PCR, and the TCRdb table lists in-frame clones only, not all of them. From that table come the V and J calls and clone size; the DNA was used to work out D and trimming. The sample records 55,000 or so clones, approximately 79% being singletons. The sequence was obtained from a man between 60 and 75 years old with acute or convalescent COVID-19. Sequences were obtained from peripheral blood. This chain joins TRBV6-5 and TRBJ2-1; D is possibly TRBD1 (6 bases). The CDR3 sequence is CASSNRVNEQFF. In DNA form, the CDR3 reads TGTGCCAGCAGTAACAGGGTCAATGAGCAGTTCTTC.